These T cell receptor beta chains were read from a single sample in a study of blood T cells in healthy people across ages. TCRdb recomputed calls from the 5' RACE reads with MiXCR, one row per CDR3 protein. The sample holds 1.8 million or so distinct CDR3 sequences, about 39% seen once. The sequencing sample was made of blood. These receptors all come from a human donor in good health. Both conserved end residues are part of each CDR3. Fields, in order: clone size, J gene, D gene, V gene, CDR3 protein, CDR3 DNA. D genes are given only for firm matches. Clone size is given for some rows only: seen once, a few or many times, or a class if the clone is expanded.

few | TRBJ2-5 | NA | TRBV24-1 | CATSYALGETQYF | TGTGCCACCAGTTACGCTTTGGGAGAGACCCAGTACTTC
few | TRBJ2-2 | NA | TRBV12-3/TRBV12-4 | CAFRNVGPGELFF | TGTGCCTTCCGGAACGTAGGTCCCGGGGAGCTGTTTTTT
NA | TRBJ2-5 | NA | TRBV27 | CASSLNPTPGGETQYF | TGTGCCAGCAGTTTAAACCCGACTCCCGGGGGAGAGACCCAGTACTTC
few | TRBJ2-5 | NA | TRBV5-6 | CASSMGPSALSGEQYF | TGTGCCAGCAGCATGGGACCGTCCGCTCTATCGGGGGAGCAGTACTTC
few | TRBJ1-1 | NA | TRBV20-1 | CSARDSVKTEAFF | TGCAGTGCTAGAGATAGTGTTAAGACTGAAGCTTTCTTT
NA | TRBJ2-5 | NA | TRBV29-1 | CSVEEARPGTQYF | TGCAGCGTTGAAGAGGCTCGCCCCGGGACCCAGTACTTC
NA | TRBJ2-7 | TRBD2 | TRBV20-1 | CSALLAGRSYEQYF | TGCAGTGCTTTACTAGCGGGGCGCTCCTACGAGCAGTACTTC
NA | TRBJ1-2 | NA | TRBV12-3/TRBV12-4 | CASTQGPYGYTF | TGTGCCAGCACGCAGGGGCCCTATGGCTACACCTTC
NA | TRBJ2-7 | TRBD1 | TRBV20-1 | CSARDGRQGENEQYF | TGCAGTGCTAGAGATGGACGACAGGGGGAGAACGAGCAGTACTTC
few | TRBJ2-3 | NA | TRBV7-2 | CASSPAARDTQYF | TGTGCCAGCAGCCCTGCGGCTCGGGATACGCAGTATTTT
few | TRBJ1-2 | TRBD1 | TRBV6-5 | CASSTPRTGSGYGYTF | TGTGCCAGCAGTACACCTAGGACAGGGTCTGGGTATGGCTACACCTTC
few | TRBJ2-5 | NA | TRBV7-2 | CASSLLGQGRQTQYF | TGTGCCAGCAGCTTATTAGGGCAGGGAAGACAGACCCAGTACTTC
few | TRBJ2-1 | TRBD1 | TRBV7-2 | CASSLGRGYGEQFF | TGTGCCAGCAGCTTAGGCAGGGGGTACGGTGAGCAGTTCTTC
NA | TRBJ2-5 | TRBD1 | TRBV5-1 | CASGRQGLQETQYF | TGCGCCAGCGGACGACAGGGCCTACAAGAGACCCAGTACTTC
few | TRBJ2-7 | NA | TRBV5-5 | CASSLTPGRDYEQYF | TGTGCCAGCAGCTTGACCCCGGGACGGGACTACGAGCAGTACTTC
many | TRBJ1-2 | NA | TRBV12-5 | CASGGSYGYTF | TGTGCCAGCGGAGGCAGCTATGGCTACACCTTC
few | TRBJ1-1 | NA | TRBV9 | CASSPTLSGNVGAFF | TGTGCCAGCAGCCCTACCTTATCAGGAAACGTCGGAGCTTTCTTT
NA | TRBJ2-5 | NA | TRBV28 | CASSPGRAMETQYF | TGTGCCAGCAGCCCAGGTCGAGCAATGGAGACCCAGTACTTC
NA | TRBJ2-7 | NA | TRBV6-4 | CASSASSDYNEQYF | TGTGCCAGCAGTGCGAGCTCTGACTACAATGAGCAGTACTTC
NA | TRBJ1-2 | NA | TRBV24-1 | CATSGKDGYTF | TGTGCCACCAGTGGGAAGGATGGCTACACCTTC
NA | TRBJ1-2 | NA | TRBV2 | CASSGDRVGYTF | TGTGCCAGCAGTGGGGACCGGGTTGGCTACACCTTC
NA | TRBJ2-2 | TRBD2 | TRBV7-9 | CASTSGGALNGELFF | TGTGCCAGCACGAGCGGGGGGGCCCTAAACGGGGAGCTGTTTTTT
few | TRBJ2-4 | NA | TRBV25-1 | CASKGRSNIQYF | TGTGCCAGCAAGGGACGATCTAACATCCAGTACTTC
few | TRBJ1-2 | NA | TRBV20-1 | CSARDPAKYGYTF | TGCAGTGCTAGAGATCCCGCTAAATATGGCTACACCTTC
NA | TRBJ2-1 | TRBD2 | TRBV29-1 | CSVEAVAGAPHEQFF | TGCAGCGTTGAAGCTGTAGCGGGGGCTCCGCATGAGCAGTTCTTC
few | TRBJ2-3 | NA | TRBV29-1 | CSAVPSSPSSDTQYF | TGCAGCGCTGTCCCCTCATCCCCCAGTTCGGATACGCAGTATTTT
NA | TRBJ1-3 | NA | TRBV21-1 | CASSSDGWGTIYF | TGTGCCAGCAGCAGCGACGGATGGGGCACCATATATTTT
few | TRBJ2-7 | NA | TRBV27 | CASSWGRVSYEQYF | TGTGCCAGCAGTTGGGGCCGGGTCTCCTACGAGCAGTACTTC
few | TRBJ1-2 | NA | TRBV12-3/TRBV12-4 | CASSPIGAYGYTF | TGTGCCAGCAGTCCAATCGGGGCCTATGGCTACACCTTC
few | TRBJ2-5 | NA | TRBV12-3/TRBV12-4 | CASSPFSIAQETQYF | TGTGCCAGCAGTCCATTCTCCATAGCTCAAGAGACCCAGTACTTC
NA | TRBJ2-1 | TRBD2 | TRBV7-9 | CASRLGLAGAYEEQFF | TGTGCCAGCAGACTCGGACTAGCGGGGGCCTATGAGGAGCAGTTCTTC
NA | TRBJ2-4 | NA | TRBV12-3/TRBV12-4 | CASSLTDSKNIQYF | TGTGCCAGCAGTTTAACAGACTCCAAAAACATTCAGTACTTC
NA | TRBJ2-1 | NA | TRBV12-3/TRBV12-4 | CASSGPPSDYNEQFF | TGTGCCAGCAGTGGCCCTCCTAGCGACTACAATGAGCAGTTCTTC
NA | TRBJ1-2 | NA | TRBV7-2 | CASSPVSGDYYGYTF | TGTGCCAGCAGCCCGGTGTCAGGGGATTACTATGGCTACACCTTC
NA | TRBJ2-7 | TRBD1 | TRBV20-1 | CSARQGALEQYF | TGCAGTGCTAGACAGGGGGCCCTCGAGCAGTACTTC
NA | TRBJ1-2 | NA | TRBV29-1 | CSVRQKHKYGYTF | TGCAGCGTGAGACAGAAACATAAGTATGGCTACACCTTC
NA | TRBJ2-7 | NA | TRBV7-6 | CASSLYEGDYEQYF | TGTGCCAGCAGCTTATACGAGGGAGACTACGAGCAGTACTTC
few | TRBJ2-1 | NA | TRBV2 | CASSGAGAHYNEQFF | TGTGCCAGCAGTGGGGCGGGGGCCCACTACAATGAGCAGTTCTTC
few | TRBJ2-1 | NA | TRBV3-1 | CASSDGPEQFF | TGTGCCAGCAGCGACGGACCAGAGCAGTTCTTC
NA | TRBJ1-2 | TRBD1 | TRBV7-2 | CASSLVPMGTDYGYTF | TGTGCCAGCAGCTTAGTTCCGATGGGGACAGACTATGGCTACACCTTC
few | TRBJ1-5 | NA | TRBV7-9 | CASRKSYGVGRGNQPQHF | TGTGCCAGCAGAAAAAGTTATGGGGTAGGACGAGGAAATCAGCCCCAGCATTTT
few | TRBJ2-3 | NA | TRBV6-6 | CASRQPSTDTQYF | TGTGCCAGCCGCCAACCGAGCACAGATACGCAGTATTTT
NA | TRBJ2-1 | NA | TRBV6-2/TRBV6-3 | CASSYPAGPGSDNEQFF | TGTGCCAGCAGTTACCCCGCAGGGCCGGGGTCAGACAATGAGCAGTTCTTC
few | TRBJ2-5 | NA | TRBV29-1 | CSLIGVEETQYF | TGCAGCCTCATCGGGGTAGAAGAGACCCAGTACTTC
few | TRBJ2-7 | NA | TRBV12-3/TRBV12-4 | CASSIFGGSSYEQYF | TGTGCCAGCAGTATCTTCGGGGGTAGCTCCTACGAGCAGTACTTC
few | TRBJ1-4 | NA | TRBV4-3 | CASSQEGSVWEKLFF | TGCGCCAGCAGCCAAGAGGGCTCGGTTTGGGAAAAACTGTTTTTT
NA | TRBJ1-1 | NA | TRBV24-1 | CATSGYGGTEAFF | TGTGCCACCAGTGGGTATGGTGGCACTGAAGCTTTCTTT
few | TRBJ1-1 | TRBD1 | TRBV29-1 | CSVDGQGMNTEAFF | TGCAGCGTTGACGGACAGGGTATGAACACTGAAGCTTTCTTT
NA | TRBJ1-4 | TRBD1 | TRBV30 | CACNEGALIEKLFF | TGTGCCTGTAACGAGGGGGCGCTTATCGAAAAACTGTTTTTT
few | TRBJ1-5 | NA | TRBV7-2 | CASSSFGGPMPQHF | TGTGCCAGCAGCTCATTCGGGGGCCCAATGCCCCAGCATTTT
NA | TRBJ2-1 | TRBD1 | TRBV11-1 | CASSSVLQGAYGEQFF | TGTGCCAGCAGCTCCGTCCTACAGGGGGCTTATGGTGAGCAGTTCTTC
few | TRBJ2-3 | NA | TRBV11-3 | CANPVVSCGTDTQYF | TGTGCCAACCCAGTAGTAAGTTGCGGCACAGATACGCAGTATTTT
NA | TRBJ1-2 | NA | TRBV3-1 | CASSRDWGSDGYTF | TGTGCCAGCAGCCGAGATTGGGGTAGCGATGGCTACACCTTC
NA | TRBJ2-6 | NA | TRBV11-2 | CASSSIRGSGANVLTF | TGTGCCAGCAGCTCCATAAGGGGCTCTGGGGCCAACGTCCTGACTTTC
once | TRBJ2-7 | NA | TRBV5-1 | CASSLYGGGLQVISYEQYF | TGCGCCAGCAGCTTATATGGCGGGGGCCTTCAAGTCATATCCTACGAGCAGTACTTC